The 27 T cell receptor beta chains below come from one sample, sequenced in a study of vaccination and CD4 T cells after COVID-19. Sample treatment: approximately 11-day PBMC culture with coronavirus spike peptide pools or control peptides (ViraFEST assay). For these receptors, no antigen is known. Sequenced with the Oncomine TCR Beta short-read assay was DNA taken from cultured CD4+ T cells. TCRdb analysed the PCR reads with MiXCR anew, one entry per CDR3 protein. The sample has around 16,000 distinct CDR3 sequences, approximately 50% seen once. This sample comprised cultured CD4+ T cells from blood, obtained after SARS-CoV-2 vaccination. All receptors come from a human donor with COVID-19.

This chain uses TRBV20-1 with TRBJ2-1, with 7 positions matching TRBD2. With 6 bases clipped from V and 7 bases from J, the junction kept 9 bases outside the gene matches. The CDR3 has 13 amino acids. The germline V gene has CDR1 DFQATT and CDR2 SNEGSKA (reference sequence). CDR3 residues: CSATVSGRNEQFF. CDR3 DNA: TGCAGTGCCACGGTTAGCGGGCGGAATGAGCAGTTCTTC.

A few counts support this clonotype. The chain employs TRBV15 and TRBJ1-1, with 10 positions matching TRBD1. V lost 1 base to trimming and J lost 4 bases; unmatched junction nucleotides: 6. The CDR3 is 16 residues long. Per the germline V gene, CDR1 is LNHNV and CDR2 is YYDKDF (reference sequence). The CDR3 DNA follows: TGTGCCACCAGCAGAGTCGTGGGGACAGGGGTCACTGAAGCTTTCTTT. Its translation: CATSRVVGTGVTEAFF.

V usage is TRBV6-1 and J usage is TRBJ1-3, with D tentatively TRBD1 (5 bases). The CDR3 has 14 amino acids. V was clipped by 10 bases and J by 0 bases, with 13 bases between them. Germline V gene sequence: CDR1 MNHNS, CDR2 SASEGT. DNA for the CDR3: TGTGCCACATCTGGGGGGGTCTCTGGAAACACCATATATTTT. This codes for CATSGGVSGNTIYF.

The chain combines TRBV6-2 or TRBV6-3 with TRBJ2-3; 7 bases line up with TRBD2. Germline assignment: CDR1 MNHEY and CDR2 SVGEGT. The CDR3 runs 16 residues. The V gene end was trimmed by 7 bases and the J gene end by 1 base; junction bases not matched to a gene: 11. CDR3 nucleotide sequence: TGTGCCAGCACCTCGGACTCCCGGGGGGGCACAGATACGCAGTATTTT. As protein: CASTSDSRGGTDTQYF.

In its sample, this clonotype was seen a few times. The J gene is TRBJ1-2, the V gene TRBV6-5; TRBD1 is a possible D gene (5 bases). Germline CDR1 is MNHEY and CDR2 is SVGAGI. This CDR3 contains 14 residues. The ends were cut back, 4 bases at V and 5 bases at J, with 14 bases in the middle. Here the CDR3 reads CASSLGPGVYGYTF. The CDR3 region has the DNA TGTGCCAGCAGTTTGGGACCGGGTGTTTATGGCTACACCTTC.

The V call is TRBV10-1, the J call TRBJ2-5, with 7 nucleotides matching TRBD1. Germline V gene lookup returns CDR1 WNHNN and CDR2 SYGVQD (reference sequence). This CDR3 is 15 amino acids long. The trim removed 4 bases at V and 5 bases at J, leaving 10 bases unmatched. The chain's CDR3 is CASSGLTGAYETQYF. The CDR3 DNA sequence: TGCGCCAGCAGTGGCCTTACAGGGGCCTACGAGACCCAGTACTTC.

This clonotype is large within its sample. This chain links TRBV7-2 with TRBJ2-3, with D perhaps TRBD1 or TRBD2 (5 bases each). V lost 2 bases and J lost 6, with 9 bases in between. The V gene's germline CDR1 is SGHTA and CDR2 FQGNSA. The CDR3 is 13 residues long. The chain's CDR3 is CASSLLGRDTQYF. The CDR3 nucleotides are TGTGCCAGCAGCTTACTGGGACGCGATACGCAGTATTTT.

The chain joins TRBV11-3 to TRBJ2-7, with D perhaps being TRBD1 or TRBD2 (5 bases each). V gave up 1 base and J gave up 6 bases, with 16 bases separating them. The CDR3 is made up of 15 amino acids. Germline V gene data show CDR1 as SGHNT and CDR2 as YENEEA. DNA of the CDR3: TGTGCCAGCAGCTTAGGGGGGTTTGGGGTTGGCGAGCAGTACTTC. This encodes CASSLGGFGVGEQYF.

The CDR3 is CASSLAPLPGQGPWISYEQYF. DNA of the CDR3: TGTGCCAGCAGTTTGGCCCCTCTTCCGGGACAGGGGCCCTGGATCTCCTACGAGCAGTACTTC. The chain carries TRBV6-2 or TRBV6-3 and TRBJ2-7, with 10 positions matching TRBD1. The germline V gene has CDR1 MNHEY and CDR2 SVGEGT. The V segment lost 4 bases and the J segment 0 bases; nucleotides outside the gene matches: 21. This CDR3 region has 21 residues.

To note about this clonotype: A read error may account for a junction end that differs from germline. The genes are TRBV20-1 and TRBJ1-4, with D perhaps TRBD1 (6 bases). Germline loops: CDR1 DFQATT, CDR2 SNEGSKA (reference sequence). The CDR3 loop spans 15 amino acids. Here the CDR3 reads CSARGRGQTIEKLFF. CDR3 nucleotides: TGCAGTGCTAGAGGAAGAGGACAGACTATTGAAAAACTGTTTTTT.

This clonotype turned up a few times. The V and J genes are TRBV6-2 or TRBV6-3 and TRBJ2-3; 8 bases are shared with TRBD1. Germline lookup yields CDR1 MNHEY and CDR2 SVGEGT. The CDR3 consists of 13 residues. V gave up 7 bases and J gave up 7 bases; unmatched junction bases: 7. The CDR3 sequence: CASTPGGGNTQYF. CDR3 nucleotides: TGTGCCAGCACCCCAGGGGGCGGGAATACGCAGTATTTT.

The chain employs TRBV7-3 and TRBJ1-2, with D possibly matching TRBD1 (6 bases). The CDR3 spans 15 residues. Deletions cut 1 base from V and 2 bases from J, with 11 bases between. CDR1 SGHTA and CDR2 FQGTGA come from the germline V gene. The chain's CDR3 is CASSLIGGSNYGYTF. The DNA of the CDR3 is TGTGCCAGCAGCTTAATAGGGGGATCCAACTATGGCTACACCTTC.

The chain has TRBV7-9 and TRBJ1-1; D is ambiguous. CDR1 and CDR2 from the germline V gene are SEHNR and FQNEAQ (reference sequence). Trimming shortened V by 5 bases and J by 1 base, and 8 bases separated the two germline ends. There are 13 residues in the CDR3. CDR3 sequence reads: CASSPSGNTEAFF. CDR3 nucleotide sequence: TGTGCCAGCAGCCCTAGCGGGAACACTGAAGCTTTCTTT.

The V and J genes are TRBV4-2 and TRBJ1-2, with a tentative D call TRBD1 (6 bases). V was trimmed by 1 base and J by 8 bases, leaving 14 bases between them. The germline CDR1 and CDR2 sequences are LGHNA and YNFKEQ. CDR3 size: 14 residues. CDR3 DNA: TGTGCCAGCAGCCAAGTATCGAAGGGGGACGGCTACACCTTC. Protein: CASSQVSKGDGYTF.

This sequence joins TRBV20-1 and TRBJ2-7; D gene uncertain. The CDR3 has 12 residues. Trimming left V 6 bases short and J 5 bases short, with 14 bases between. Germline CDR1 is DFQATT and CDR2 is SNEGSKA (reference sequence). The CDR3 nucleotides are TGCAGTGCAGAAACCCCTAAGGACGAGCAGTACTTC. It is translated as CSAETPKDEQYF.

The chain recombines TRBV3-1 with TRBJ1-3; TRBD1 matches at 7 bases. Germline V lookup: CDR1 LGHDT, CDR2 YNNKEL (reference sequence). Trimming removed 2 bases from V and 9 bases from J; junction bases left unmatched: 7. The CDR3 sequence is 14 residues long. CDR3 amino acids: CASSQYRGEGTIYF. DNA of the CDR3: TGTGCCAGCAGCCAATACAGGGGTGAAGGCACCATATATTTT.

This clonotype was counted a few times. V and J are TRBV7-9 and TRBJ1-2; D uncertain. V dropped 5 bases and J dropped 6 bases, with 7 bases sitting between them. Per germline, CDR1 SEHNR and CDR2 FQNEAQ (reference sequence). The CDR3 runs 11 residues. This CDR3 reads CASSRVDGYTF. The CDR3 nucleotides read TGTGCCAGCAGCCGAGTGGATGGCTACACCTTC.

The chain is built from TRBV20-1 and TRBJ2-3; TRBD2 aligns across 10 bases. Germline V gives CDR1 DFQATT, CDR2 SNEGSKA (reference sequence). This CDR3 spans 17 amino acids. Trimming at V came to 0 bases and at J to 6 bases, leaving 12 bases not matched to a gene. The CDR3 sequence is CSARDPKAGAGGDTQYF. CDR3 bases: TGCAGTGCTAGAGACCCCAAGGCGGGAGCGGGGGGGGATACGCAGTATTTT.

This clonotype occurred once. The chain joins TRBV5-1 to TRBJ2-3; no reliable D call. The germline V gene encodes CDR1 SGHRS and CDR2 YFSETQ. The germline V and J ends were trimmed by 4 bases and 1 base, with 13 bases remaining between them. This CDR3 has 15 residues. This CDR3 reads CASSLQSPGTDTQYF. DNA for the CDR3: TGCGCCAGCAGCCTGCAGTCCCCGGGCACAGATACGCAGTATTTT.

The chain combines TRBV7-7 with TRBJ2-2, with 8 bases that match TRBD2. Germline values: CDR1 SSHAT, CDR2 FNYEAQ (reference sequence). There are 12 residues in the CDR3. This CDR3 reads CASPGGAGELFF. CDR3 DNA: TGTGCTAGCCCCGGGGGGGCCGGGGAGCTGTTTTTT.

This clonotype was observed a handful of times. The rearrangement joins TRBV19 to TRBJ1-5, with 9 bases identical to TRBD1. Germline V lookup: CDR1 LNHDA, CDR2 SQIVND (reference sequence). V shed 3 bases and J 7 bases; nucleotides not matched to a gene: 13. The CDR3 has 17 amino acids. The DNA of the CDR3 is TGTGCCAGTAGTATCCCCCGAAACAGGGGGCTGAGGCAGCCCCAGCATTTT. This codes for CASSIPRNRGLRQPQHF.

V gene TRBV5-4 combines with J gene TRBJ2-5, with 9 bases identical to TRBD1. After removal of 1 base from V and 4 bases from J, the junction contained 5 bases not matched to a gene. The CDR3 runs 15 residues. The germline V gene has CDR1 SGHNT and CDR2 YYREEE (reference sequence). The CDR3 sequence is CASSLPGQGLETQYF. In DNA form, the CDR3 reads TGTGCCAGCAGCTTGCCAGGACAGGGGTTAGAGACCCAGTACTTC.

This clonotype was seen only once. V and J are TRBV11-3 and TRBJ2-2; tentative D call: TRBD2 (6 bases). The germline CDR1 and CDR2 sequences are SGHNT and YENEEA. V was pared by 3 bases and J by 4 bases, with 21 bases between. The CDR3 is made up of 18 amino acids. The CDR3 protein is CASSFGGNILGSTGELFF. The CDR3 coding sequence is TGTGCCAGCAGCTTTGGGGGGAATATCTTAGGGTCCACCGGGGAGCTGTTTTTT.

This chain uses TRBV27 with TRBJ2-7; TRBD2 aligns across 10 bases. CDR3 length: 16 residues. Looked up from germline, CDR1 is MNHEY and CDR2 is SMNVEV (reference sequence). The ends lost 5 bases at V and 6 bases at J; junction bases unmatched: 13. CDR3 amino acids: CASSILAGGPGGEQYF. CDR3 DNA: TGTGCCAGCAGTATATTAGCGGGAGGTCCGGGGGGCGAGCAGTACTTC.

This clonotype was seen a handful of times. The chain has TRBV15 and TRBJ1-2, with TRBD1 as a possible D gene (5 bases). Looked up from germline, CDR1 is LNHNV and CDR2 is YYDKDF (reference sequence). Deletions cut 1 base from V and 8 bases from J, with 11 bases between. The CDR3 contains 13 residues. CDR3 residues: CATSRVGANGYTF. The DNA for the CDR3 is TGTGCCACCAGCAGAGTCGGGGCTAACGGCTACACCTTC. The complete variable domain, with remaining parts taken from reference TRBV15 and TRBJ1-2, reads DAMVIQNPRYQVTQFGKPVTLSCSQTLNHNVMYWYQQKSSQAPKLLFHYYDKDFNNEADTPDNFQSRRPNTSFCFLDIRSPGLGDTAMYLCATSRVGANGYTFGSGTRLTVV.

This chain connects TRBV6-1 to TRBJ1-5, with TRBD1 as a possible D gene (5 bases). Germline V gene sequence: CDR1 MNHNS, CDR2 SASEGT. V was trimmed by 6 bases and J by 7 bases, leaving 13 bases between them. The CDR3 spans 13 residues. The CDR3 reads CASSLLRGQPQHF. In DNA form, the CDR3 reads TGTGCCAGCAGCCTCCTTAGGGGACAGCCCCAGCATTTT.

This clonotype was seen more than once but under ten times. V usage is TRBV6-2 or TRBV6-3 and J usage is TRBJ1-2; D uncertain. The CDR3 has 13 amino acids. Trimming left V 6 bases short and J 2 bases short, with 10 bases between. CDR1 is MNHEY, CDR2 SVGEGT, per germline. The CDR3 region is CASSMDWNYGYTF. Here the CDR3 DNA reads TGTGCCAGCAGCATGGACTGGAACTATGGCTACACCTTC.